A selection of T cell receptor beta chains follows, all from one sample in a study of blood T cells in healthy people across ages. TCRdb fed the 5' RACE reads into MiXCR, producing one record per CDR3 protein. The sample includes about 1.6 million distinct CDR3 sequences, approximately 32% seen only once; the top ten take about 11%. The sequencing input was blood. Receptor source: a young woman in good health. The CDR3 runs from the conserved cysteine through the conserved F or W. Each record gives: V gene, clone size, CDR3 protein. The listing skips clone size in some rows; elsewhere it reads once, few, many or a size class.

>TRBV2|few
CASSEPTPGETQYF
>TRBV20-1|few
CSARLVPGTYEQYF
>TRBV30|NA
CAWSGDQKVNIQYF
>TRBV7-9|NA
CASSPVSGTYEQYF
>TRBV20-1|many
CSERGQTHNEQFF
>TRBV18|once
CASSSSVGLAGETYEQYF
>TRBV12-3/TRBV12-4|few
CASTWGWDYEQYF
>TRBV18|few
CASSPSSGNQETQYF
>TRBV7-2|NA
CASSFVQGGGYTF
>TRBV19|few
CASRLDRSSYNEQFF
>TRBV6-6|few
CASGTDSYEQYF
>TRBV2|few
CASSERFAGSTDTQYF
>TRBV7-6|NA
CASRGTRLSEQYF
>TRBV20-1|NA
CSAMGTESYEQYF
>TRBV12-3/TRBV12-4|many
CASSFGEQETQYF
>TRBV7-3|few
CEAPYNEQFF
>TRBV3-1|NA
CASSPRGPFEQFF
>TRBV7-9|NA
CASSFLGGRETQYF
>TRBV24-1|NA
CATSDSGQEHGYTF
>TRBV20-1|NA
CSAAGQAGSYEQYF
>TRBV15|NA
CATSRDRLEGETQYF
>TRBV29-1|few
CSATDRGGTEAFF
>TRBV20-1|few
CSATRTSGHNEQFF
>TRBV19|NA
CASSIWGENQPQHF
>TRBV6-2/TRBV6-3|NA
CASRPKGSAGSNQPQHF
>TRBV15|NA
CATSDSDYGYTF
>TRBV20-1|few
CSASVPRTNSNQPQHF
>TRBV6-2/TRBV6-3|few
CASRSVGEQYF
>TRBV14|NA
CASSQISGSYNEQFF
>TRBV3-1|once
CASSQVGIETTYEQYF
>TRBV20-1|many
CSAPTPRTSGSVETQYF
>TRBV6-2/TRBV6-3|once
CASSPSHGELFF
>TRBV9|NA
CASSVESWGEKLFF
>TRBV20-1|NA
CSARGSLDRLYEQYF
>TRBV3-1|many
CATSRDKTYEQYF
>TRBV24-1|NA
CATSDSSPWDRGRGHVEQFF
>TRBV6-1|NA
CASSEQKDTQYF
>TRBV5-5|NA
CAGAGTASTGELFF
>TRBV12-3/TRBV12-4|few
CASSQGPDEKLFF
>TRBV2|NA
CASRSRGGTDTQYF
>TRBV5-1|once
CASSRRQGAEAFF
>TRBV3-1|many
CASSQGTGVGNEQFF
>TRBV6-2/TRBV6-3|NA
CASRSYSYGYTF
>TRBV7-6|NA
CASRRGDRISGELFF
>TRBV7-9|few
CASSPRGSWYQETQYF
>TRBV27|NA
CASSLSIKWDTEAFF
>TRBV15|NA
CATSRGGQDPYNEQFF
>TRBV7-8|NA
CASSLDGQGVSWDEQYF
>TRBV15|few
CATSRDGGYYEQYF
>TRBV3-1|few
CASSQGPSFYEQYF
>TRBV12-3/TRBV12-4|NA
CASSLEGQFSYEQYF
>TRBV20-1|NA
CSALPWEGFYNEQFF
>TRBV4-2|few
CASSQERGAPYNEQFF